These 23 T cell receptor beta chains were all obtained from the same sample, sequenced in a study of blood T cell repertoires in COVID-19. Here immunoSEQ multiplex PCR was the method, and the copy in TCRdb shows in-frame clones only, minus some. The sample yields about 280,000 clones, around 90% seen once. The sample comprised PBMCs or T cells enriched from blood (not recorded which). The source of these receptors is a woman in her 30s who had recovered from COVID-19.

The rearrangement joins TRBV3-1 (or the pseudogene TRBV3-2) to TRBJ2-5, with TRBD2 matching 9 bases. Germline CDR1 and CDR2: LGHDT and YNNKEL (reference sequence). The ends lost 3 bases at V and 0 bases at J; junction bases unmatched: 2. This CDR3 has 15 residues. CDR3 amino acids: CASSHERGDQETQYF. DNA for the CDR3: TGTGCCAGCAGCCATGAGCGGGGGGACCAAGAGACCCAGTACTTC.

The V and J genes are TRBV10-2 and TRBJ2-2; D may be TRBD1 (6 bases). CDR1 WSHSY and CDR2 SAAADI come from the germline V gene. This CDR3 has 14 amino acids. With 7 bases removed from V and 4 bases from J, the gap between germline ends came to 13 bases. CDR3 nucleotide sequence: TGCGCCAGCACTGGGCAGGGGACCACCGGGGAGCTGTTTTTT. Its translation is CASTGQGTTGELFF.

This clone was counted a few times. V usage is TRBV27 and J usage is TRBJ2-7; the match to TRBD1 covers 9 bases. CDR3 size: 14 residues. Looked up from germline, CDR1 is MNHEY and CDR2 is SMNVEV (reference sequence). V trimming: 5 bases; J trimming: 4 bases; junction bases outside the gene matches: 6. In DNA form, the CDR3 reads TGTGCCAGCAGTACAAACAGGGGGCTTTACGAGCAGTACTTC. Protein: CASSTNRGLYEQYF.

This sequence joins TRBV25-1 and TRBJ2-1, with D tentatively TRBD2 (6 bases). The CDR3 totals 13 residues. V lost 4 bases, J lost 3 bases, and 7 bases lay in between. From germline, CDR1 is MGHDK and CDR2 SYGVNS. Here the CDR3 reads CASSVGGYNEQFF. As DNA, the CDR3 is TGTGCCAGCAGTGTCGGGGGCTACAATGAGCAGTTCTTC.

The gene calls are TRBV2 and TRBJ1-2; D is uncertain. The germline V gene encodes CDR1 SNHLY and CDR2 FYNNEI. The CDR3 consists of 13 residues. Trimming stripped 2 bases from V and 5 bases from J, with 9 bases between. The CDR3 DNA reads TGTGCCAGCAGTGAAAGCGCCGAGTATGGCTACACCTTC. Translated, it gives CASSESAEYGYTF.

The V call is TRBV24-1, the J call TRBJ1-2, with D perhaps TRBD1 (6 bases). CDR3 length equals 14 residues. CDR1 KGHDR and CDR2 SFDVKD come from the germline V gene. The V end lost 7 bases, the J end lost 7 bases, and 18 bases lay between the germline ends. The chain's CDR3 is CATSYGGRRGGYTF. CDR3 DNA sequence: TGTGCCACCAGCTACGGGGGGCGGAGAGGTGGCTACACCTTC.

The chain links TRBV13 to TRBJ1-1, with 7 bases matching TRBD1. From germline, CDR1 is PRHDT and CDR2 FYEKMQ (reference sequence). V gave up 3 bases and J gave up 0 bases; unmatched junction bases: 7. The CDR3 sequence is 16 residues long. The CDR3 DNA reads TGTGCCAGCAGCTTCGGGACAGCAAACATGAACACTGAAGCTTTCTTT. Translated, it gives CASSFGTANMNTEAFF.

This chain connects TRBV19 to TRBJ2-1, with 14 bases that match TRBD2. The germline V gene has CDR1 LNHDA and CDR2 SQIVND (reference sequence). The junction had 12 bases not matched to a gene; V was cut back by 2 bases and J by 0 bases. The CDR3 contains 21 residues. The DNA of the CDR3 is TGTGCCAGTAGTATACCCCCCCCGACTAGCGGGAGGGCCGGCTCCTACAATGAGCAGTTCTTC. This codes for CASSIPPPTSGRAGSYNEQFF.

The V gene is TRBV7-9, the J gene TRBJ1-2; 8 nucleotides align to TRBD1. The V gene end was trimmed by 8 bases and the J gene end by 3 bases; junction bases not matched to a gene: 8. There are 14 residues in the CDR3. Germline CDR1 and CDR2: SEHNR and FQNEAQ (reference sequence). CDR3 coding DNA: TGTGCCAGCTCCCCCCCAGGGGGCGACTATGGCTACACCTTC. This encodes CASSPPGGDYGYTF.

The chain combines TRBV3-1 (or the pseudogene TRBV3-2) with TRBJ2-5, with D unresolved. The CDR3 spans 14 residues. V lost 4 bases to trimming and J lost 5 bases, with 14 bases between them. The V gene's germline CDR1 is LGHDT and CDR2 YNNKEL (reference sequence). The DNA for the CDR3 is TGTGCCAGCAGCCCGAGTCAGCTCAGGGAGACCCAGTACTTC. This translates into CASSPSQLRETQYF.

Only one count was recorded for this clone. V and J are TRBV6-1 and TRBJ2-7; possibly TRBD2 for D (5 bases). Germline V gene sequence: CDR1 MNHNS, CDR2 SASEGT. V lost 0 bases and J 5 bases, leaving 11 bases between the germline ends. CDR3 size: 14 residues. Written as DNA, the CDR3 is TGTGCCAGCAGTGAAGCAGAGGGATGGGACGAGCAGTACTTC. It encodes CASSEAEGWDEQYF.

This clone was observed a handful of times. V is TRBV5-1 and J is TRBJ2-1; weak D call: TRBD1 (6 bases). The V and J ends lost 4 bases and 1 base respectively, with 15 bases between them. The CDR3 covers 16 residues. Looked up from germline, CDR1 is SGHRS and CDR2 is YFSETQ. The CDR3 spells CASSRGAGASYNEQFF. DNA for the CDR3: TGCGCCAGCAGCCGAGGCGCAGGGGCATCCTACAATGAGCAGTTCTTC.

The chain couples TRBV6-1 to TRBJ1-5; D possibly corresponds to TRBD1 (6 bases). The CDR3 runs to 15 residues. V lost 0 bases and J lost 4, with 10 bases in between. The germline CDR1 and CDR2 sequences are MNHNS and SASEGT. The chain's CDR3 is CASSEARGLNQPQHF. CDR3 DNA: TGTGCCAGCAGTGAAGCCAGGGGCCTTAATCAGCCCCAGCATTTT.

V gene TRBV2 combines with J gene TRBJ1-4; 8 bases fit TRBD1. Per germline, CDR1 SNHLY and CDR2 FYNNEI. The junction had 8 bases not matched to a gene; V was cut back by 6 bases and J by 5 bases. The CDR3 runs to 15 residues. The CDR3 bases are TGTGCCAGCAGCCCAGAACGGGACAGGAATGAAAAACTGTTTTTT. Its protein is CASSPERDRNEKLFF.

The chain combines TRBV9 with TRBJ1-2; TRBD1 matches at 7 bases. The CDR3 loop spans 14 amino acids. The V gene end was trimmed by 0 bases and the J gene end by 6 bases; junction bases not matched to a gene: 5. CDR1 and CDR2 from the germline V gene are SGDLS and YYNGEE. The CDR3 loop is CASSVGDRGNGYTF. DNA of the CDR3: TGTGCCAGCAGCGTAGGGGACAGAGGAAATGGCTACACCTTC.

V usage is TRBV5-1 and J usage is TRBJ1-1; TRBD1 agrees at 7 bases. Germline assignment: CDR1 SGHRS and CDR2 YFSETQ. This CDR3 has 14 amino acids. Losses at the gene ends were 0 bases for V and 4 bases for J; bases not matched to a gene: 3. This chain's CDR3 is CASSLDSGGTEAFF. CDR3 coding DNA: TGCGCCAGCAGCTTGGATTCAGGGGGCACTGAAGCTTTCTTT.

The chain joins TRBV15 to TRBJ1-2; D is perhaps TRBD1 (6 bases). V was pared by 6 bases and J by 0 bases, with 14 bases between. This CDR3 region has 15 residues. Per germline, CDR1 LNHNV and CDR2 YYDKDF (reference sequence). The CDR3 region is CATSPGTLANYGYTF. In nucleotides, the CDR3 is TGTGCCACCAGTCCCGGGACATTAGCTAACTATGGCTACACCTTC. The full variable domain, with the rest looked up from reference TRBV15 and TRBJ1-2, is DAMVIQNPRYQVTQFGKPVTLSCSQTLNHNVMYWYQQKSSQAPKLLFHYYDKDFNNEADTPDNFQSRRPNTSFCFLDIRSPGLGDTAMYLCATSPGTLANYGYTFGSGTRLTVV.

The genes are TRBV27 and TRBJ2-7, with 8 nucleotides matching TRBD2. Per germline, CDR1 MNHEY and CDR2 SMNVEV (reference sequence). J lost 0 bases, V lost 1 base, and 2 bases had no gene match. CDR3 length equals 15 residues. Written as DNA, the CDR3 is TGTGCCAGCAGTTTATACGGGGGGGGCTCCTACGAGCAGTACTTC. Amino acids: CASSLYGGGSYEQYF.

This clone was recorded a few times. The chain links TRBV27 to TRBJ1-5; no reliable D call. Germline values: CDR1 MNHEY, CDR2 SMNVEV (reference sequence). The CDR3 is 14 amino acids. V dropped 6 bases and J dropped 2 bases, with 11 bases sitting between them. The CDR3 region is CASSPMGGNQPQHF. CDR3 DNA: TGTGCCAGCAGCCCCATGGGCGGCAATCAGCCCCAGCATTTT.

The genes are TRBV11-3 and TRBJ2-1; 7 nucleotides match TRBD2. The V and J ends lost 5 bases and 2 bases, in that order; junction bases with no gene match: 3. This CDR3 is 14 amino acids long. Germline assignment: CDR1 SGHNT and CDR2 YENEEA. The CDR3 sequence is CASSPSGTYNEQFF. CDR3 nucleotides: TGTGCCAGCAGCCCAAGCGGGACCTACAATGAGCAGTTCTTC.

The CDR3 here is CAWNTNRKNGYTF. The DNA for the CDR3 is TGTGCCTGGAATACGAACAGGAAGAATGGCTACACCTTC. The chain is built from TRBV30 and TRBJ1-2; D may be TRBD1 (5 bases). The CDR3 has 13 residues. V was pared by 4 bases and J by 6 bases, with 15 bases between. In germline, CDR1 is GTSNPN, CDR2 SVGIG (reference sequence). Full variable domain (remainder filled in from reference TRBV30 and TRBJ1-2): SQTIHQWPATLVQPVGSPLSLECTVEGTSNPNLYWYRQAAGRGLQLLFYSVGIGQISSEVPQNLSASRPQDRQFILSSKKLLLSDSGFYLCAWNTNRKNGYTFGSGTRLTVV.

This clone has only one observation. This chain joins TRBV6-6 and TRBJ1-1; perhaps TRBD1 as D (6 bases). Germline V CDR1 and CDR2: MNHNY, SVGAGI (reference sequence). V dropped 0 bases and J dropped 8 bases, with 16 bases sitting between them. The CDR3 has 15 amino acids. The CDR3 here is CASSYSGTPSHEAFF. The DNA for the CDR3 is TGTGCCAGCAGTTACTCCGGGACACCTTCCCACGAAGCTTTCTTT.

The chain links TRBV7-3 to TRBJ2-3; 10 nucleotides match TRBD2. With 5 bases clipped from V and 2 bases from J, the junction kept 10 bases outside the gene matches. The CDR3 runs 17 residues. Germline loops: CDR1 SGHTA, CDR2 FQGTGA. The CDR3 DNA follows: TGTGCCAGCAGCCCCTTAGGTACTAGCGGGAACACAGATACGCAGTATTTT. Its translation: CASSPLGTSGNTDTQYF.